The entry below gives a single T cell receptor beta chain sequence along with its context. Its matching antigen is unknown. This CDR3 spans 13 amino acids. Germline assignment: CDR1 MDHEN and CDR2 SYDVKM. Trimming pared 5 bases from V and 7 bases from J, leaving 14 bases between. The record originates from a study of shared clonotypes between healthy human individuals. Across the whole study: Each donor had three CD4 naive, three CD4 memory, two CD8 naive and one CD8 memory plate. Study results and limitations: Blood was the only sampled material, and tissue repertoires likely differ.

Genomic DNA per cell subset filled all wells of several immunoSEQ plates. Assay: immunoSEQ multiplex PCR; the TCRdb copy retains only in-frame clones and omits some. The sample has under 1,900,000 clones; 98% to 99% are singletons. There were only Caucasian adults among the donors, and all lived in Nashville, Tennessee. This sequence joins TRBV28 and TRBJ1-1, with D perhaps TRBD1 (6 bases). The sequence was collected from a man younger than 40 in good health. Sequenced input: naive CD4+ T cells sorted from blood. Subset: CD45RA+ positively selected. In DNA form, the CDR3 reads TGTGCCAGCAGTGCCCTCCACAGGGATGAAGCTTTCTTT. Its protein product is CASSALHRDEAFF.